Below are 30 T cell receptor beta chains sequenced from a single sample in a study of blood T cell repertoires in COVID-19. Sequenced by immunoSEQ multiplex PCR; TCRdb stores in-frame clones only, minus some. The profile shows nearly 110,000 clones, about 91% of them singletons. Material: peripheral blood. The receptors derive from a man aged 50 to 60 with active or convalescent COVID-19.

This chain links TRBV21-1 with TRBJ1-5; the DNA was not used to check the table's D call, TRBD1. TRBV21-1 is a pseudogene. The CDR3 has 16 amino acids. The CDR3 loop is CASSPRQGRQNQPQHF. The CDR3 nucleotides read TGTGCCAGCAGCCCCCGACAGGGTAGACAGAATCAGCCCCAGCATTTT.

The J gene is TRBJ1-2, the V gene TRBV19; D is perhaps TRBD1 (5 bases). The CDR3 spans 14 residues. Trimming shortened V by 0 bases and J by 3 bases, and 8 bases separated the two germline ends. Germline V gene sequence: CDR1 LNHDA, CDR2 SQIVND (reference sequence). In DNA, the CDR3 is TGTGCCAGTAGTATAGAGACAGCCGACTATGGCTACACCTTC. Residues: CASSIETADYGYTF.

V and J are TRBV6-5 and TRBJ1-5; no definite D call. There are 12 residues in the CDR3. Germline CDR1 MNHEY, CDR2 SVGAGI. Trimming stripped 5 bases from V and 4 bases from J, with 6 bases between. The CDR3 sequence: CASSLQNQPQHF. CDR3 nucleotides: TGTGCCAGCAGTCTACAGAATCAGCCCCAGCATTTT.

Here the CDR3 DNA reads TGTGCCAGCATGTCGGGGGGTTTTAACGAGCAGTACTTC. Amino acids: CASMSGGFNEQYF. The genes are TRBV2 and TRBJ2-7, with 7 bases identical to TRBD2. Losses at the gene ends were 7 bases for V and 5 bases for J; bases not matched to a gene: 8. The CDR3 totals 13 residues. In germline, CDR1 is SNHLY, CDR2 FYNNEI.

V and J are TRBV6-5 and TRBJ1-4; D is possibly TRBD1 (5 bases). Trimming removed 6 bases from V and 2 bases from J, with 13 bases in between. CDR1 and CDR2 (germline): MNHEY, SVGAGI. CDR3 length: 15 residues. CDR3 nucleotide sequence: TGTGCCAGCAGAGGGGAAGTTGCGACTAATGAAAAACTGTTTTTT. Amino acids: CASRGEVATNEKLFF.

The chain couples TRBV28 to TRBJ2-3; tentatively, D is TRBD2 (6 bases). This CDR3 spans 15 amino acids. V shed 3 bases and J shed 2 bases, with 12 bases lying between them. The germline V gene encodes CDR1 MDHEN and CDR2 SYDVKM. Here the CDR3 DNA reads TGTGCCAGCAGTTTGATTAGCGGAATCACAGATACGCAGTATTTT. Translating it yields CASSLISGITDTQYF. Full variable domain (outside the CDR3, taken from reference TRBV28 and TRBJ2-3): DVKVTQSSRYLVKRTGEKVFLECVQDMDHENMFWYRQDPGLGLRLIYFSYDVKMKEKGDIPEGYSVSREKKERFSLILESASTNQTSMYLCASSLISGITDTQYFGPGTRLTVL.

The J gene is TRBJ2-7, the V gene TRBV9, with D maybe TRBD2 (6 bases). CDR3 length equals 15 residues. CDR1 is SGDLS and CDR2 is YYNGEE in the germline V gene. V was pared by 4 bases and J by 2 bases, with 16 bases between. The chain's CDR3 is CASSSHRDSPYEQYF. CDR3 coding DNA: TGTGCCAGCAGCTCCCACCGGGACTCCCCCTACGAGCAGTACTTC.

The chain combines TRBV6-2 or TRBV6-3 with TRBJ1-2; no clear D. CDR1 MNHEY and CDR2 SVGEGT come from the germline V gene. Trimming took 1 base from V and 4 from J, leaving 4 bases between them. CDR3 length: 12 residues. DNA of the CDR3: TGTGCCAGCAGTTACTTTCGCTATGGCTACACCTTC. Translation gives CASSYFRYGYTF.

This chain uses TRBV6-4 with TRBJ2-3; D remains unclear. The length of the CDR3 is 11 residues. Trimming stripped 5 bases from V and 6 bases from J, with 6 bases between. Germline V gene data show CDR1 as MRHNA and CDR2 as SNTAGT. In nucleotides, the CDR3 is TGTGCCAGCAGTCGACACGATACGCAGTATTTT. The encoded protein is CASSRHDTQYF.

This sequence joins TRBV4-3 and TRBJ2-7; D gene unclear. Trimming took off 0 bases at V and 2 bases at J, with 8 bases between the two ends. The CDR3 loop spans 14 amino acids. Germline-derived CDR1 and CDR2 are LGHNA and YSLEER. CDR3 sequence: CASSQDWRTYEQYF. CDR3 sequence (DNA): TGCGCCAGCAGCCAAGACTGGAGAACCTACGAGCAGTACTTC.

The genes are TRBV19 and TRBJ2-2; TRBD2 might be the D (5 bases). Trimming left V 3 bases short and J 7 bases short, with 15 bases between. CDR1 is LNHDA and CDR2 is SQIVND in the germline V gene (reference sequence). This CDR3 region has 15 residues. As DNA, the CDR3 is TGTGCCAGTAGTATTTATAGCCTCGGGGTCGGGGAGCTGTTTTTT. This encodes CASSIYSLGVGELFF.

The V call is TRBV19, the J call TRBJ2-5; D remains unclear. Germline loops: CDR1 LNHDA, CDR2 SQIVND (reference sequence). Trimming took off 1 base at V and 5 bases at J, with 8 bases between the two ends. The CDR3 sequence is 13 residues long. CDR3 loop: CASSIGLQETQYF. DNA of the CDR3: TGTGCCAGTAGTATAGGACTGCAGGAGACCCAGTACTTC.

J is TRBJ2-1 and V is TRBV7-9; 10 nucleotides agree with TRBD1. V dropped 3 bases and J dropped 7; count of bases not matched to a gene: 6. Germline V gives CDR1 SEHNR, CDR2 FQNEAQ (reference sequence). This CDR3 region has 15 residues. Here the CDR3 reads CASSFRDRGQNEQFF. The CDR3 coding sequence is TGTGCCAGCAGCTTCCGGGACAGGGGTCAGAATGAGCAGTTCTTC.

The gene calls are TRBV7-9 and TRBJ2-1; 7 bases are a match to TRBD1. Germline V gives CDR1 SEHNR, CDR2 FQNEAQ (reference sequence). V gave up 1 base and J gave up 10 bases; unmatched junction bases: 10. The CDR3 has 15 residues. The CDR3 region has the DNA TGTGCCAGCAGCTTAGGACAGGGTCTGGACCGGGAGCAGTTCTTC. Translating it yields CASSLGQGLDREQFF. The full variable domain, rest sourced from reference TRBV7-9 and TRBJ2-1, is DTGVSQNPRHKITKRGQNVTFRCDPISEHNRLYWYRQTLGQGPEFLTYFQNEAQLEKSRLLSDRFSAERPKGSFSTLEIQRTEQGDSAMYLCASSLGQGLDREQFFGPGTRLTVL.

The chain couples TRBV7-2 to TRBJ2-7, with TRBD2 matching over 11 bases. Germline CDR1 is SGHTA and CDR2 is FQGNSA. The CDR3 runs 15 residues. With 5 bases clipped from V and 3 bases from J, the junction kept 6 bases outside the gene matches. The chain's CDR3 is CASSPTSGSGYEQYF. DNA of the CDR3: TGTGCCAGCAGCCCCACTAGCGGGAGTGGCTACGAGCAGTACTTC.

The chain links TRBV27 to TRBJ1-1; possibly TRBD1 for D (5 bases). Germline V gene data show CDR1 as MNHEY and CDR2 as SMNVEV (reference sequence). The CDR3 is 14 residues long. V was clipped by 1 base and J by 6 bases, with 12 bases between them. The CDR3 nucleotides read TGTGCCAGCAGTTTATTGGGGCTGGGTGCTGAAGCTTTCTTT. It yields the protein CASSLLGLGAEAFF.

This chain's CDR3 is CASSSTGTGLGETQYF. CDR3 bases: TGTGCCAGCAGTTCCACCGGGACAGGGTTGGGAGAGACCCAGTACTTC. The chain links TRBV28 to TRBJ2-5, with 9 bases fitting TRBD1. The CDR3 sequence is 16 residues long. V lost 4 bases and J lost 4; bases outside the gene matches: 10. Germline CDR1 is MDHEN and CDR2 is SYDVKM.

This clone was picked up one time. The genes are TRBV6-5 and TRBJ2-5; 9 bases match TRBD1. Germline V gene sequence: CDR1 MNHEY, CDR2 SVGAGI. The CDR3 covers 14 residues. V shed 6 bases, J shed 4 bases, and the junction held 6 bases outside the gene matches. This CDR3 reads CASRRTGEGETQYF. The DNA for the CDR3 is TGTGCCAGCAGACGGACAGGGGAGGGAGAGACCCAGTACTTC.

This sequence joins TRBV9 and TRBJ2-7; the match to TRBD2 covers 8 bases. Germline lookup yields CDR1 SGDLS and CDR2 YYNGEE. After removal of 0 bases from V and 3 bases from J, the junction contained 5 bases not matched to a gene. This CDR3 is 15 amino acids long. The CDR3 loop is CASSVGSGNLYEQYF. CDR3 DNA: TGTGCCAGCAGCGTAGGTAGCGGGAATCTCTACGAGCAGTACTTC.

This chain uses TRBV7-6 with TRBJ2-1; a possible D gene is TRBD1 (5 bases). Deletions cut 2 bases from V and 7 bases from J, with 15 bases between. The CDR3 runs to 15 residues. The germline V gene encodes CDR1 SGHVS and CDR2 FNYEAQ. This chain's CDR3 is CASSLRAGPWNEQFF. The CDR3 bases are TGTGCCAGCAGCTTAAGGGCAGGGCCTTGGAATGAGCAGTTCTTC.

The rearrangement links TRBV4-3 to TRBJ2-1; D possibly corresponds to TRBD1 (6 bases). The CDR3 loop spans 15 amino acids. Trimming cost V 0 bases and J 7 bases, with 13 bases left between them. Looked up from germline, CDR1 is LGHNA and CDR2 is YSLEER. The CDR3 DNA sequence: TGCGCCAGCAGCCAAGAGCTAGGGGGAACTAATGAGCAGTTCTTC. This sequence encodes CASSQELGGTNEQFF.

The genes are TRBV19 and TRBJ1-1, with TRBD1 matching 8 bases. The CDR3 is 14 residues long. Germline CDR1 LNHDA, CDR2 SQIVND (reference sequence). With 5 bases clipped from V and 4 bases from J, the junction kept 6 bases outside the gene matches. CDR3 amino acids: CASSAPGGITEAFF. The CDR3 DNA is TGTGCCAGTAGTGCCCCAGGGGGCATCACTGAAGCTTTCTTT.

The genes are TRBV19 and TRBJ1-4, with TRBD1 matching 7 bases. Germline-derived CDR1 and CDR2 are LNHDA and SQIVND (reference sequence). The CDR3 consists of 14 residues. V gave up 5 bases and J gave up 7 bases; unmatched junction bases: 7. CDR3 residues: CASSVTGAGEKLFF. Here the CDR3 DNA reads TGTGCCAGTAGTGTCACAGGGGCGGGTGAAAAACTGTTTTTT.

The chain combines TRBV28 with TRBJ2-5; TRBD1 might be the D (6 bases). This CDR3 has 15 residues. Per the germline V gene, CDR1 is MDHEN and CDR2 is SYDVKM. V was clipped by 3 bases and J by 4 bases, with 15 bases between them. The CDR3 nucleotides read TGTGCCAGCAGTTTTGTCAGGGGAATATCAGAGACCCAGTACTTC. It is translated as CASSFVRGISETQYF.

The V and J genes are TRBV10-3 and TRBJ2-1; 10 bases map to TRBD2. The length of the CDR3 is 16 residues. Germline-derived CDR1 and CDR2 are ENHRY and SYGVKD. The trim removed 4 bases at V and 9 bases at J, leaving 12 bases unmatched. The CDR3 coding sequence is TGTGCCATCAGTGGCAGTGCGGCTAGCGGGAGCGGTGAGCAGTTCTTC. Translation gives CAISGSAASGSGEQFF.

V gene TRBV4-2 combines with J gene TRBJ2-1, with 11 bases identical to TRBD2. The CDR3 spans 15 residues. Germline V CDR1 and CDR2: LGHNA, YNFKEQ. Trimming at V came to 2 bases and at J to 8 bases, leaving 5 bases not matched to a gene. CDR3 coding DNA: TGTGCCAGCAGCCAAAGGACTAGCGGGCTCCATGAGCAGTTCTTC. Its translation: CASSQRTSGLHEQFF.

The CDR3, as DNA: TGTGCCAGCTCACCATTCGGGGCGGGAGCTAACTATGGCTACACCTTC. It yields the protein CASSPFGAGANYGYTF. The genes are TRBV18 and TRBJ1-2; tentative D call: TRBD1 (5 bases). The germline V gene has CDR1 KGHSH and CDR2 LQKENI. The CDR3 is 16 residues long. Trimming took off 2 bases at V and 0 bases at J, with 13 bases between the two ends.

This chain links TRBV30 with TRBJ2-2, with D hard to call. V lost 1 base and J lost 2, with 8 bases in between. The CDR3 contains 14 residues. Germline assignment: CDR1 GTSNPN and CDR2 SVGIG (reference sequence). In nucleotides, the CDR3 is TGTGCCTGGAGTGCAATGCTAAACACCGGGGAGCTGTTTTTT. Protein product: CAWSAMLNTGELFF.

The V gene is TRBV3-1 (or the pseudogene TRBV3-2), the J gene TRBJ1-2; D possibly corresponds to TRBD1 (6 bases). The germline gives CDR1 LGHDT, CDR2 YNNKEL (reference sequence). Trimming pared 1 base from V and 7 bases from J, leaving 19 bases between. CDR3 length: 16 residues. The CDR3 sequence is CASSQGGLGTSGGYTF. The CDR3 DNA is TGTGCCAGCAGCCAAGGGGGGCTCGGGACGAGCGGTGGCTACACCTTC.

The sample holds one count of this clone. The junction departs from germline at one end; a sequencing error may be responsible. The same CDR3 also results from other DNA sequences found in this sample. In nucleotides, the CDR3 is TGCGCCAGCAGCCACGGCAGGGAGAACACTGAAGCTTTCTTT. Its translation is CASSHGRENTEAFF. This chain connects TRBV3-1 (or the pseudogene TRBV3-2) to TRBJ1-1; perhaps TRBD1 as D (5 bases). Germline CDR1 and CDR2: LGHDT and YNNKEL (reference sequence). CDR3 length: 14 residues.